These 12 T cell receptor beta chains were sequenced from one sample in a study of blood T cell repertoires in COVID-19. Generated by immunoSEQ multiplex PCR, the TCRdb table keeps only in-frame clones and is missing some. The sample lists 130,000 to 150,000 clones, around 84% seen once, with less than 6% in the top ten. The material sequenced was PBMCs or T cells enriched from blood (not recorded which). These TCRs come from a woman in her forties or fifties who had been exposed to COVID-19.

V and J are TRBV24-1 and TRBJ2-3, with 9 bases fitting TRBD1. This CDR3 contains 14 residues. Germline loops: CDR1 KGHDR, CDR2 SFDVKD. Trimming at V came to 4 bases and at J to 10 bases, leaving 8 bases not matched to a gene. The CDR3 DNA reads TGTGCCACCAGTGACAACTTATGGACAGGGGCGCAGTATTTT. Protein: CATSDNLWTGAQYF.

In DNA, the CDR3 is TGTGCCAGCAGCGAGGGACAGGGGGCATGGGGAGCTAACTATGGCTACACCTTC. This gives the protein CASSEGQGAWGANYGYTF. This sequence joins TRBV9 and TRBJ1-2, with 12 bases that match TRBD1. Germline CDR1 is SGDLS and CDR2 is YYNGEE. This CDR3 is 18 amino acids long. With 3 bases clipped from V and 0 bases from J, the junction kept 9 bases outside the gene matches.

This clone came up once. This chain links TRBV28 with TRBJ1-2, with 7 bases matching TRBD1. CDR3 length: 13 amino acids. Germline V CDR1 and CDR2: MDHEN, SYDVKM. The J segment lost 7 bases and the V segment lost 7 bases, leaving 9 bases of the junction unmatched. In nucleotides, the CDR3 is TGTGCCAGCACGTCACAGGGGCTAAGTGGCTACACCTTC. This encodes CASTSQGLSGYTF.

This chain links TRBV6-1 with TRBJ2-7; D may be TRBD2 (5 bases). Trimming pared 5 bases from V and 3 bases from J, leaving 17 bases between. The germline CDR1 and CDR2 sequences are MNHNS and SASEGT. This CDR3 region has 15 residues. Here the CDR3 DNA reads TGTGCCAGCAGTTTCCCTACTAGTGTAGGCTACGAGCAGTACTTC. It specifies CASSFPTSVGYEQYF.

This chain uses TRBV10-3 with TRBJ2-3; TRBD2 matches at 8 bases. CDR3 length: 13 amino acids. The ends lost 6 bases at V and 3 bases at J; junction bases unmatched: 2. Germline-derived CDR1 and CDR2 are ENHRY and SYGVKD. The CDR3 coding sequence is TGTGCCATCAGGGCGGGGGGAACAGATACGCAGTATTTT. Protein sequence: CAIRAGGTDTQYF.

The chain couples TRBV29-1 to TRBJ1-2, with D maybe TRBD1 (5 bases). Trimming pared 6 bases from V and 8 bases from J, leaving 13 bases between. The germline V gene has CDR1 SQVTM and CDR2 ANQGSEA. CDR3 length equals 11 residues. This CDR3 is CSVRDSRGYTF. Written as DNA, the CDR3 is TGCAGCGTCCGGGACTCCCGCGGCTACACCTTC.

This sequence joins TRBV5-1 and TRBJ1-1; 10 nucleotides agree with TRBD1. Germline lookup yields CDR1 SGHRS and CDR2 YFSETQ. The CDR3 is made up of 17 amino acids. V lost 5 bases to trimming and J lost 1 base; unmatched junction nucleotides: 11. The CDR3 is CASSRQGATLGNTEAFF. The CDR3 nucleotides read TGCGCCAGCAGTCGACAGGGGGCCACTCTGGGGAACACTGAAGCTTTCTTT.

The rearrangement joins TRBV9 to TRBJ1-4; D remains unclear. The V end was cut by 0 bases, the J end by 8 bases, with 11 bases between. The germline gives CDR1 SGDLS, CDR2 YYNGEE. The CDR3 has 14 amino acids. CDR3 DNA: TGTGCCAGCAGCGTAGGGGGTAGCGGCGAAAAACTGTTTTTT. It encodes CASSVGGSGEKLFF.

The chain is built from TRBV25-1 and TRBJ1-1; possibly TRBD1 for D (6 bases). The CDR3 is 13 residues long. Trimming left V 5 bases short and J 1 base short, with 8 bases between. Germline CDR1 and CDR2: MGHDK and SYGVNS. CDR3 in amino acids: CASSQGGNTEAFF. The CDR3 bases are TGTGCCAGCAGTCAAGGGGGGAACACTGAAGCTTTCTTT.

The rearrangement links TRBV12-5 to TRBJ2-5; 11 positions agree with TRBD1. Germline assignment: CDR1 LGHNT and CDR2 FRNRAP. J lost 5 bases, V lost 6 bases, and 11 bases had no gene match. The CDR3 contains 16 residues. CDR3 in DNA: TGTGCTAGTGGAACCGGACAGGGGGCAAGGTATGAGACCCAGTACTTC. Translated: CASGTGQGARYETQYF.

CDR3 DNA sequence: TGTGCCAGCAGTCACCCGACCGGGACTGCCAATGAGCAGTTCTTC. This encodes CASSHPTGTANEQFF. The gene calls are TRBV6-1 and TRBJ2-1; D possibly corresponds to TRBD2 (6 bases). From germline, CDR1 is MNHNS and CDR2 SASEGT. The V end lost 5 bases, the J end lost 6 bases, and 17 bases lay between the germline ends. The CDR3 totals 15 residues.

J is TRBJ2-5 and V is TRBV7-9, with D perhaps matching TRBD1 (5 bases). The CDR3 is 15 residues long. Germline CDR1 reads SEHNR; CDR2 reads FQNEAQ (reference sequence). Trimming stripped 1 base from V and 4 bases from J, with 13 bases between. The CDR3 region is CASSLEASQGETQYF. The CDR3 DNA sequence: TGTGCCAGCAGCTTAGAGGCCAGTCAGGGAGAGACCCAGTACTTC.